Presented here are 28 T cell receptor beta chains from one specimen sequenced in a study of control samples from healthy donors and cancer patients. Using immunoSEQ multiplex PCR, the repertoire was profiled, and TCRdb retains in-frame clones only, with some absent. The sample carries over 90,000 clones, about 91% recorded once. Sequencing was performed on blood. All receptors come from a woman aged 18-29 years in good health.

This clone has only one observation. V and J are TRBV19 and TRBJ1-5, with D possibly matching TRBD1 (5 bases). The CDR3 is 15 amino acids. The germline V and J ends were trimmed by 1 base and 3 bases, with 10 bases remaining between them. Germline assignment: CDR1 LNHDA and CDR2 SQIVND (reference sequence). In DNA, the CDR3 is TGTGCCAGTAGTATAGTGCAGGGAGACAATCAGCCCCAGCATTTT. Amino acid sequence: CASSIVQGDNQPQHF.

This chain connects TRBV27 to TRBJ1-5; TRBD1 aligns across 8 bases. CDR1 is MNHEY and CDR2 is SMNVEV in the germline V gene (reference sequence). The CDR3 length is 16 residues. After removal of 5 bases from V and 4 bases from J, the junction contained 10 bases not matched to a gene. The CDR3: CASSTLTGGWNQPQHF. The CDR3 DNA follows: TGTGCCAGCAGTACTCTCACAGGGGGGTGGAATCAGCCCCAGCATTTT.

This clone has only one observation. The J gene is TRBJ2-2, the V gene TRBV11-2; D perhaps matches TRBD2 (7 bases). This CDR3 contains 16 residues. V lost 1 base, J lost 6 bases, and 15 bases lay in between. Germline V gene sequence: CDR1 SGHAT, CDR2 FQNNGV. DNA for the CDR3: TGTGCCAGCAGCTTAGTACAGGGAGGGGTGGCCGGGGAGCTGTTTTTT. It codes for CASSLVQGGVAGELFF.

The CDR3 spells CSAGGRKNQPQHF. DNA for the CDR3: TGCAGTGCTGGTGGACGGAAAAATCAGCCCCAGCATTTT. The chain recombines TRBV20-1 with TRBJ1-5, with no clear D. The germline V and J ends were trimmed by 5 bases and 4 bases, with 12 bases remaining between them. The CDR3 covers 13 residues. CDR1 DFQATT and CDR2 SNEGSKA come from the germline V gene (reference sequence).

The rearrangement uses TRBV6-5 and TRBJ1-2; D is possibly TRBD1 (6 bases). V shed 7 bases and J shed 8 bases, with 17 bases lying between them. The CDR3 sequence is 13 residues long. Per germline, CDR1 MNHEY and CDR2 SVGAGI. The CDR3 nucleotides read TGTGCCAGCACTAAAGGGGGGGGGCGAGGCTACACCTTC. It yields the protein CASTKGGGRGYTF.

This clone was seen once. This rearrangement joins TRBV2 to TRBJ1-1; D gene unclear. The V and J ends lost 0 bases and 3 bases respectively, with 14 bases between them. This CDR3 has 16 amino acids. Germline CDR1 reads SNHLY; CDR2 reads FYNNEI. CDR3 in amino acids: CASSEALRRIDTEAFF. In DNA form, the CDR3 reads TGTGCCAGCAGTGAAGCGCTTAGGCGTATAGACACTGAAGCTTTCTTT.

The genes are TRBV16 and TRBJ2-1; 11 positions agree with TRBD2. After removal of 1 base from V and 6 bases from J, the junction contained 2 bases not matched to a gene. Germline assignment: CDR1 KGHSY and CDR2 FQNENV. The CDR3 loop spans 15 amino acids. For the CDR3, the DNA is TGTGCCAGCAGCCAATACACTAGCGGGAGCAATGAGCAGTTCTTC. Protein: CASSQYTSGSNEQFF.

CDR3 in amino acids: CASSLGTGRGGYTF. The CDR3 DNA reads TGCGCCAGCAGCTTAGGGACGGGGAGGGGAGGCTACACCTTC. This chain joins TRBV5-1 and TRBJ1-2, with D possibly being TRBD1 (5 bases). The V end lost 2 bases, the J end lost 8 bases, and 16 bases lay between the germline ends. Germline CDR1 SGHRS, CDR2 YFSETQ. The CDR3 contains 14 residues.

The chain recombines TRBV5-1 with TRBJ2-5; 7 nucleotides align to TRBD1. This CDR3 is built from 13 residues. From germline, CDR1 is SGHRS and CDR2 YFSETQ. The V gene end was trimmed by 0 bases and the J gene end by 6 bases; junction bases not matched to a gene: 2. CDR3 region: CASSLGQGQTQYF. CDR3 DNA: TGCGCCAGCAGCTTGGGACAGGGTCAGACCCAGTACTTC.

V usage is TRBV5-6 and J usage is TRBJ2-7; D remains unclear. V was trimmed by 4 bases and J by 5 bases, leaving 13 bases between them. Germline CDR1 reads SGHDT; CDR2 reads YYEEEE. This CDR3 contains 13 residues. The CDR3 spells CASSPFMLDEQYF. In DNA, the CDR3 is TGTGCCAGCAGCCCCTTTATGTTAGACGAGCAGTACTTC.

The chain carries TRBV24-1 and TRBJ2-2, with D possibly being TRBD2 (6 bases). Between the trimmed V and J ends, which lost 2 bases and 6 bases, there was a span of 9 bases. CDR1 KGHDR and CDR2 SFDVKD come from the germline V gene. The CDR3 consists of 14 residues. CDR3 sequence reads: CATSDSGLAGELFF. The CDR3 DNA is TGTGCCACCAGTGATTCGGGACTTGCCGGGGAGCTGTTTTTT.

The chain is built from TRBV12-3 or TRBV12-4 and TRBJ2-1; 7 nucleotides line up with TRBD2. V lost 9 bases to trimming and J lost 8 bases; unmatched junction nucleotides: 10. CDR3 length: 13 residues. In DNA, the CDR3 is TGTGCCAGTCGGGCGGGGGAGAAGGATGAGCAGTTCTTC. Encoded protein: CASRAGEKDEQFF.

The chain recombines TRBV3-1 (or the pseudogene TRBV3-2) with TRBJ2-3; D is possibly TRBD2 (6 bases). V lost 3 bases, J lost 3 bases, and 16 bases lay in between. The CDR3 has 16 residues. The germline gives CDR1 LGHDT, CDR2 YNNKEL (reference sequence). CDR3 amino acids: CASSHVTGEVTDTQYF. CDR3 DNA: TGTGCCAGCAGCCACGTAACGGGAGAAGTAACAGATACGCAGTATTTT.

The chain recombines TRBV19 with TRBJ1-5, with D tentatively TRBD1 (6 bases). The V and J ends lost 10 bases and 11 bases respectively, with 12 bases between them. The CDR3 contains 10 residues. The germline V gene encodes CDR1 LNHDA and CDR2 SQIVND (reference sequence). The CDR3 bases are TGTGCCACCTTAGGGGGTGCCCAGCATTTT. Its protein product is CATLGGAQHF.

The gene calls are TRBV5-1 and TRBJ1-1; the D gene is possibly TRBD1 (6 bases). The CDR3 runs 12 residues. V shed 0 bases and J shed 7 bases, with 7 bases lying between them. Per the germline V gene, CDR1 is SGHRS and CDR2 is YFSETQ. The CDR3 DNA reads as TGCGCCAGCAGCTTGGGACAGGTTGAAGCTTTCTTT. Translated, it gives CASSLGQVEAFF. The variable domain in full, with the rest retrieved from reference TRBV5-1 and TRBJ1-1, is KAGVTQTPRYLIKTRGQQVTLSCSPISGHRSVSWYQQTPGQGLQFLFEYFSETQRNKGNFPGRFSGRQFSNSRSEMNVSTLELGDSALYLCASSLGQVEAFFGQGTRLTVV.

The rearrangement uses TRBV15 and TRBJ1-4; D is undetermined. The germline gives CDR1 LNHNV, CDR2 YYDKDF (reference sequence). The CDR3 loop spans 13 amino acids. Trimming left V 5 bases short and J 8 bases short, with 12 bases between. CDR3 coding DNA: TGTGCCACCAGCCTAAAGTCGAGCGAAAAACTGTTTTTT. Its protein product is CATSLKSSEKLFF.

The gene calls are TRBV30 and TRBJ1-2; 8 bases align to TRBD1. The CDR3 spans 17 residues. Germline V gene sequence: CDR1 GTSNPN, CDR2 SVGIG (reference sequence). Unmatched junction bases numbered 11, after V lost 0 bases and J lost 2 bases. The CDR3 sequence: CAWSVFGQGAANYGYTF. The CDR3 DNA reads TGTGCCTGGAGTGTATTTGGGCAGGGGGCGGCCAACTATGGCTACACCTTC.

J is TRBJ2-2 and V is TRBV21-1; the table gives TRBD2 as D, unverified against the DNA. TRBV21-1 is a pseudogene locus. CDR3 length: 15 residues. The CDR3 here is CASSIGGYQGGELFF. The CDR3 bases are TGTGCCAGCAGCATTGGGGGGTATCAGGGCGGGGAGCTGTTTTTT.

The sample holds one count of this clone. The V and J genes are TRBV25-1 and TRBJ1-2; D ambiguous. In germline, CDR1 is MGHDK, CDR2 SYGVNS. Trimming pared 4 bases from V and 2 bases from J, leaving 5 bases between. The CDR3 consists of 12 residues. CDR3 sequence: CASSVLNYGYTF. For the CDR3, the DNA is TGTGCCAGCAGTGTACTGAACTATGGCTACACCTTC.

CDR3: CASSTSGGLGNQPQHF. The CDR3 region has the DNA TGTGCCAGTAGTACCTCCGGGGGGTTGGGTAATCAGCCCCAGCATTTT. The V call is TRBV19, the J call TRBJ1-5, with D maybe TRBD1 (5 bases). V lost 4 bases, J lost 4 bases, and 17 bases lay in between. Germline-derived CDR1 and CDR2 are LNHDA and SQIVND (reference sequence). This CDR3 contains 16 residues. Full variable domain (rest looked up from reference TRBV19 and TRBJ1-5): DGGITQSPKYLFRKEGQNVTLSCEQNLNHDAMYWYRQDPGQGLRLIYYSQIVNDFQKGDIAEGYSVSREKKESFPLTVTSAQKNPTAFYLCASSTSGGLGNQPQHFGDGTRLSIL.

The chain uses TRBV11-3 and TRBJ2-3; D ambiguous. Germline lookup yields CDR1 SGHNT and CDR2 YENEEA. V lost 4 bases and J lost 4, with 27 bases in between. This CDR3 region has 19 residues. The CDR3 here is CASSSDFLRISHGSDTQYF. CDR3 nucleotide sequence: TGTGCCAGCAGCTCCGACTTTCTACGGATTTCTCATGGATCAGATACGCAGTATTTT.

This rearrangement joins TRBV5-6 to TRBJ2-5; 7 bases align to TRBD2. With V trimmed by 0 bases and J by 4 bases, 6 bases remained unmatched. This CDR3 spans 15 amino acids. CDR1 and CDR2 (germline): SGHDT, YYEEEE. This CDR3 reads CASSLGVREGETQYF. DNA of the CDR3: TGTGCCAGCAGCTTGGGAGTCAGGGAGGGAGAGACCCAGTACTTC. Full variable domain (outside the CDR3, taken from reference TRBV5-6 and TRBJ2-5): DAGVTQSPTHLIKTRGQQVTLRCSPKSGHDTVSWYQQALGQGPQFIFQYYEEEERQRGNFPDRFSGHQFPNYSSELNVNALLLGDSALYLCASSLGVREGETQYFGPGTRLLVL.

This clone was seen only once. The chain links TRBV6-2 or TRBV6-3 to TRBJ1-5; tentative D call: TRBD1 (6 bases). Germline CDR1 reads MNHEY; CDR2 reads SVGEGT. This CDR3 region has 13 residues. V lost 6 bases and J lost 6, with 12 bases in between. CDR3 in DNA: TGTGCCAGCAGCCTTCAGGGGCGTCAGCCCCAGCATTTT. Translated, it gives CASSLQGRQPQHF.

The chain is built from TRBV21-1 and TRBJ1-1; TRBD1, the table's D call, was not compared with the DNA. TRBV21-1 is deemed a pseudogene. The CDR3 spans 18 residues. The DNA for the CDR3 is TGTGCCAGCAGCCCACGCGGAACAGGGGGTCGAGGGAACACTGAAGCTTTCTTT. The encoded protein is CASSPRGTGGRGNTEAFF.

This clone has just one count. The J gene is TRBJ1-1, the V gene TRBV7-9, with no clear D. The CDR3 runs 15 residues. In germline, CDR1 is SEHNR, CDR2 FQNEAQ (reference sequence). Trimming shortened V by 1 base and J by 1 base, and 10 bases separated the two germline ends. CDR3 coding DNA: TGTGCCAGCAGCTTAGTTCGTTTAGCGAACACTGAAGCTTTCTTT. Protein product: CASSLVRLANTEAFF. The full variable domain, with the rest looked up from reference TRBV7-9 and TRBJ1-1, is DTGVSQNPRHKITKRGQNVTFRCDPISEHNRLYWYRQTLGQGPEFLTYFQNEAQLEKSRLLSDRFSAERPKGSFSTLEIQRTEQGDSAMYLCASSLVRLANTEAFFGQGTRLTVV.

DNA of the CDR3: TGTGCCAGCAGCTTAGCGGGATGGTACACCGGGGAGCTGTTTTTT. This sequence encodes CASSLAGWYTGELFF. The rearrangement joins TRBV7-3 to TRBJ2-2, with a weak D call TRBD2 (6 bases). CDR1 and CDR2 from the germline V gene are SGHTA and FQGTGA. This CDR3 region has 15 residues. The V gene lost 2 bases and the J gene lost 3 bases, with 10 bases spanning the gap.

J is TRBJ2-2 and V is TRBV3-1 (or the pseudogene TRBV3-2); tentatively, D is TRBD2 (6 bases). Germline values: CDR1 LGHDT, CDR2 YNNKEL (reference sequence). The V and J ends lost 4 bases and 0 bases respectively, with 15 bases between them. The length of the CDR3 is 17 residues. The chain's CDR3 is CASSPSGVFTNTGELFF. DNA of the CDR3: TGTGCCAGCAGCCCTTCGGGGGTGTTTACGAACACCGGGGAGCTGTTTTTT.

This rearrangement joins TRBV7-8 to TRBJ1-2, with TRBD1 as a possible D gene (5 bases). The CDR3 spans 17 residues. With 3 bases removed from V and 5 bases from J, the gap between germline ends came to 22 bases. Germline loops: CDR1 SGHVS, CDR2 FQNEAQ. CDR3 bases: TGTGCCAGCAGCTTGCACCGCGGACAACTGCTAGAGTATGGCTACACCTTC. It translates to CASSLHRGQLLEYGYTF.